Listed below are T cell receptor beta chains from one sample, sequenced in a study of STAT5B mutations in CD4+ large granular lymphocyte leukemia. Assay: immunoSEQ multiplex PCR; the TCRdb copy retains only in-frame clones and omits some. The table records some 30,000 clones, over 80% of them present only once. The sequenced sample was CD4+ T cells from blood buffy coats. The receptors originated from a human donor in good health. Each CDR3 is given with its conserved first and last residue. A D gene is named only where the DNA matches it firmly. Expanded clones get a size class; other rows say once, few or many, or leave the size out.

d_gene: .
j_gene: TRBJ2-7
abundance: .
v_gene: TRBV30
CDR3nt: TGTGCCTGGAGTGTAAAGGCAGGCAACAACGAGCAGTACTTC
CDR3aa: CAWSVKAGNNEQYF

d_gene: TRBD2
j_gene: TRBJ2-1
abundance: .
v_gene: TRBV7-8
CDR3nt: TGTGCCAGCAGCTACCGGACTAGCGGGGAGCAGTTCTTC
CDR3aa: CASSYRTSGEQFF

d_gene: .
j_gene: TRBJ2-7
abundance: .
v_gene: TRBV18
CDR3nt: TGTGCCAGCTCACCAGCAGGGGCCTACGAGCAGTACTTC
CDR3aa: CASSPAGAYEQYF

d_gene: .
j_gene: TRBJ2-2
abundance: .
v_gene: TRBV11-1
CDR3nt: TGTGCCAGCAGCTTATGGCGGGTCTACACCGGGGAGCTGTTTTTT
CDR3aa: CASSLWRVYTGELFF

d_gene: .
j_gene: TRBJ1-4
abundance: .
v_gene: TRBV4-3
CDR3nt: TGCGCCAGCAGCCCGGGGCAAGGGATGGAAGAAAAACTGTTTTTT
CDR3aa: CASSPGQGMEEKLFF

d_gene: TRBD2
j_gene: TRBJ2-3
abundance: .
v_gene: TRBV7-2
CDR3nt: TGTGCCAGCAGCTTATTGGCTAGCGGGAGCGGAAGCACAGATACGCAGTATTTT
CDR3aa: CASSLLASGSGSTDTQYF

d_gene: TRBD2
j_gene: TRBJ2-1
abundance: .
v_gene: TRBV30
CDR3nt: TGTGCCGGAAATCGGGGGGGCGTCGGTGAGCAGTTCTTC
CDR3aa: CAGNRGGVGEQFF

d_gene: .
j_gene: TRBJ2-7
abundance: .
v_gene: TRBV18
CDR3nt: TGTGCCAGCTCACCCCCCGGGGCATCAGGCTACGAGCAGTACTTC
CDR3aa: CASSPPGASGYEQYF

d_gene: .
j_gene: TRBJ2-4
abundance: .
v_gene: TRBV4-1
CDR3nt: TGCGCCAGCAGCCAAGATTCCCTAAACATTCAGTACTTC
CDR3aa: CASSQDSLNIQYF

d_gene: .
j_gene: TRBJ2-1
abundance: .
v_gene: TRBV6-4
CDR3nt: TGTGCCAGCAGTAGGCAGACCTACAATGAGCAGTTCTTC
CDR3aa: CASSRQTYNEQFF

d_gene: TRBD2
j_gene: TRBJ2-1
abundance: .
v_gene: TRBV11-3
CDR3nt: TGTGCCAGCAGCCCACTTAGCGGGTTGATGAATGAGCAGTTCTTC
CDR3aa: CASSPLSGLMNEQFF

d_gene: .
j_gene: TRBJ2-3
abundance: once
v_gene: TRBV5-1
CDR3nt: TGCGCCAGCAGCTTGGGGACGGCCGCAACAGATACGCAGTATTTT
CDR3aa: CASSLGTAATDTQYF

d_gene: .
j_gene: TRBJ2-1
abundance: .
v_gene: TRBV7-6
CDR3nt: TGTGCCAGCAGCCGCGCAAACAATGAGCAGTTCTTC
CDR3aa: CASSRANNEQFF

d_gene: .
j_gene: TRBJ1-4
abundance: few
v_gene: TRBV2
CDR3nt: TGTGCCAGCATACCGGGACGAGGGGATGAAAAACTGTTTTTT
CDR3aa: CASIPGRGDEKLFF

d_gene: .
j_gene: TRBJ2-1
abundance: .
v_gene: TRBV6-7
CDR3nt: TGTGCCAGCAGTTACCCCCCACCCGACGAGCAGTTCTTC
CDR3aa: CASSYPPPDEQFF

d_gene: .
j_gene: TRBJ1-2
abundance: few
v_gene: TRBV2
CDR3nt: TGTGCCAGCAGTGATCACGGAGCTAACTATGGCTACACCTTC
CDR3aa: CASSDHGANYGYTF

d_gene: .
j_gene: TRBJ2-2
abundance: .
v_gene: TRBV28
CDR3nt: TGTGCCAGCAGTTACCCCCAGTGGGGGACACTGAACACCGGGGAGCTGTTTTTT
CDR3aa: CASSYPQWGTLNTGELFF

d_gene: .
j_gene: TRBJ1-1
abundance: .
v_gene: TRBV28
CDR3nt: TGTGCCAGCAGTTCAGGGGATGGAACTGAAGCTTTCTTT
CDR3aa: CASSSGDGTEAFF

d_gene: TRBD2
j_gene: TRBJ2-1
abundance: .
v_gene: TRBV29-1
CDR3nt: TGCAGCGTTGCTCGGACTAGCGGCGAGCAGTTCTTC
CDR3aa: CSVARTSGEQFF

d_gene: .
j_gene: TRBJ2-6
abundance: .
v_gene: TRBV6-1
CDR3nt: TGTGCCAGCACCCAGGGTTTGTCGGCCAACGTCCTGACTTTC
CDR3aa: CASTQGLSANVLTF

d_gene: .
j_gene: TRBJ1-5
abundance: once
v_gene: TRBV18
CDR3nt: TGTGCCAGCTCACAACAAGGAGGTCAGCCCCAGCATTTT
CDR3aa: CASSQQGGQPQHF

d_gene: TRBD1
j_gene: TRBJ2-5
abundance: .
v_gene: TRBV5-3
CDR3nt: TGTGCCAGAAGCTCCAGACAGGGGGAGACCCAGTACTTC
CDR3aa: CARSSRQGETQYF

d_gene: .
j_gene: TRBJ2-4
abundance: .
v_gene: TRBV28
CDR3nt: TGTGCCAGCGGGAAATTGAACATTCAGTACTTC
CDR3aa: CASGKLNIQYF

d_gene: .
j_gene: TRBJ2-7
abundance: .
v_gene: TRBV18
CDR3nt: TGTGCCAGCTCACCTCCAGGAGGCGCGGCCGAGCAGTACTTC
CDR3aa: CASSPPGGAAEQYF

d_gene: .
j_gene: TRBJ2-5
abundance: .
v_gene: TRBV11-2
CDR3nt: TGTGCCAGCAGCTTAGCGGAGACCCAGTACTTC
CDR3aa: CASSLAETQYF

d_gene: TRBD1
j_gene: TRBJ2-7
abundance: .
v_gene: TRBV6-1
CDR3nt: TGTGCCAGCAGTGAATACGGGACAGAGGGCTACGAGCAGTACTTC
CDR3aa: CASSEYGTEGYEQYF

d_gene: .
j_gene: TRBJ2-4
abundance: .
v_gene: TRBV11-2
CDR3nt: TGTGCCAGCAGCTCCAAGACCCGAGCCAAAAACATTCAGTACTTC
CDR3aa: CASSSKTRAKNIQYF

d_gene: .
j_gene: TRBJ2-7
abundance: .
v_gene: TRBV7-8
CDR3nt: TGTGCCAGCAGCCTCCGGGACACCGCCTACGAGCAGTACTTC
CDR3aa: CASSLRDTAYEQYF

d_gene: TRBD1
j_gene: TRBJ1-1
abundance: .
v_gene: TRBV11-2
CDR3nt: TGTGCCAGCAGCTTAGTCAGGGGGCAGGTCACTGAAGCTTTCTTT
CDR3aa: CASSLVRGQVTEAFF

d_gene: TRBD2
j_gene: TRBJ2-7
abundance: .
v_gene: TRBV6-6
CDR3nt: TGTGCCAGCACTCTAGCGGGAGGCTACGAGCAGTACTTC
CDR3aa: CASTLAGGYEQYF

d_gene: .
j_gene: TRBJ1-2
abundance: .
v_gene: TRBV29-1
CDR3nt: TGCAGCGTTGAAGTCCCCCAGGGCCGTGGATCTAGCGGCTACACCTTC
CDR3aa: CSVEVPQGRGSSGYTF

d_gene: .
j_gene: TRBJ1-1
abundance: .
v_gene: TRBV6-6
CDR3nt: TGTGCCAGCAGTTACGGCGGAGGGAACACTGAAGCTTTCTTT
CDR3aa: CASSYGGGNTEAFF

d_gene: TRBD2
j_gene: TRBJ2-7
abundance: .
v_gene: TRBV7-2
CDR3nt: TGTGCCAGCAGCTTAGGGGGGACTAGCGTAAGCTACGAGCAGTACTTC
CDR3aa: CASSLGGTSVSYEQYF

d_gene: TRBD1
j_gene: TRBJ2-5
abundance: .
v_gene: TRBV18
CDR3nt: TGTGCCAGCTCACCTTCGACAGGGAAAGAGACCCAGTACTTC
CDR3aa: CASSPSTGKETQYF

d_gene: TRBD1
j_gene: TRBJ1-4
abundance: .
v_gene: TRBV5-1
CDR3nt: TGCGCCAGCAGCTTGGCCCCAGGGGGGACAACTAATGAAAAACTGTTTTTT
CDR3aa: CASSLAPGGTTNEKLFF

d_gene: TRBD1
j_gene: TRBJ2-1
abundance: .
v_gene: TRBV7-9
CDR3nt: TGTGCCAGCAGCTCTAAGGGTCAGGCAGGGGGTTCTTACAATGAGCAGTTCTTC
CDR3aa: CASSSKGQAGGSYNEQFF

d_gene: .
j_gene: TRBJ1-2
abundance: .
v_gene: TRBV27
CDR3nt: TGTGCCAGCAGTAAATATCCTAACTATGGCTACACCTTC
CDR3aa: CASSKYPNYGYTF

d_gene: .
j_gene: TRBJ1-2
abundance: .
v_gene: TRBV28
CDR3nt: TGTGCCAGCAGTGTTACAGGGTTAAACTATGGCTACACCTTC
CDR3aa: CASSVTGLNYGYTF